This entry lists 8 T cell receptor beta chains sequenced from one sample in a study of CD8 T cells in Susac syndrome. Random hexamers primed reverse transcription of about 0.45 to 1 ug RNA. A single record per CDR3 protein comes from TCRdb applying MiXCR to the immunoSEQ multiplex PCR reads. The sample consists of some 300,000 distinct CDR3 sequences, 75% to 85% of them appearing once. Specimen: CD8+ T cells from PBMCs. Receptors originate from a human donor with multiple sclerosis.

The chain joins TRBV28 to TRBJ2-6; D call uncertain. This CDR3 region has 16 residues. From germline, CDR1 is MDHEN and CDR2 SYDVKM. V was cut by 1 base and J by 0 bases, with 7 bases left in between. CDR3 DNA: TGTGCCAGCAGTTTATTGACCGTCTCTGGGGCCAACGTCCTGACTTTC. Translation: CASSLLTVSGANVLTF.

V is TRBV3-1 and J is TRBJ2-7, with 9 bases aligning to TRBD2. The CDR3 covers 14 residues. In germline, CDR1 is LGHDT, CDR2 YNNKEL (reference sequence). The trim removed 8 bases at V and 5 bases at J, leaving 10 bases unmatched. The CDR3 region has the DNA TGTGCCAGCCAACGGGCGGGAGGGATAGACGAGCAGTACTTC. Protein sequence: CASQRAGGIDEQYF.

The V and J genes are TRBV19 and TRBJ2-1; 11 bases are shared with TRBD2. Trimming cost V 3 bases and J 3 bases; bases outside gene matches: 4. The germline V gene has CDR1 LNHDA and CDR2 SQIVND (reference sequence). CDR3 length: 16 amino acids. CDR3 loop: CASSILGLADYNEQFF. The CDR3 DNA follows: TGTGCCAGTAGTATCCTGGGACTAGCGGACTACAATGAGCAGTTCTTC.

The chain couples TRBV6-5 to TRBJ2-7; TRBD1 aligns across 7 bases. The V gene's germline CDR1 is MNHEY and CDR2 SVGAGI. The CDR3 extends over 15 amino acids. V shed 7 bases and J 3 bases; nucleotides not matched to a gene: 12. The CDR3 coding sequence is TGTGCCAGCAATACAATCCGGGACAGCTACTACGAGCAGTACTTC. Residues: CASNTIRDSYYEQYF.

J is TRBJ2-3 and V is TRBV14, with D tentatively TRBD2 (5 bases). CDR3 length: 14 residues. Trimming stripped 1 base from V and 3 bases from J, with 8 bases between. CDR1 is SGHDN, CDR2 FVKESK, per germline. The CDR3 reads CASSQASLTDTQYF. The CDR3 DNA follows: TGTGCCAGCAGCCAAGCTAGCTTAACAGATACGCAGTATTTT.

The genes are TRBV9 and TRBJ2-7, with D perhaps TRBD2 (5 bases). The V gene lost 4 bases and the J gene lost 6 bases, with 17 bases spanning the gap. The CDR3 has 14 amino acids. The germline CDR1 and CDR2 sequences are SGDLS and YYNGEE. This CDR3 is CASSPTGFLAEQYF. The CDR3 region has the DNA TGTGCCAGCAGCCCCACGGGGTTCCTGGCCGAGCAGTACTTC.

The chain combines TRBV9 with TRBJ1-1; no reliable D call. The CDR3 runs 15 residues. CDR1 is SGDLS and CDR2 is YYNGEE in the germline V gene. Trimming took 0 bases from V and 5 from J, leaving 14 bases between them. In nucleotides, the CDR3 is TGTGCCAGCAGCGTAGTCAAGGAGGAGGGAACTGAAGCTTTCTTT. As protein: CASSVVKEEGTEAFF.

The chain uses TRBV28 and TRBJ1-5; weak D call: TRBD1 (6 bases). Germline loops: CDR1 MDHEN, CDR2 SYDVKM. The CDR3 is 18 residues long. The V and J ends lost 5 bases and 0 bases respectively, with 20 bases between them. The CDR3 sequence is CASSQRRQARYSNQPQHF. In nucleotides, the CDR3 is TGTGCCAGCAGTCAACGCCGACAGGCCCGTTATAGCAATCAGCCCCAGCATTTT.